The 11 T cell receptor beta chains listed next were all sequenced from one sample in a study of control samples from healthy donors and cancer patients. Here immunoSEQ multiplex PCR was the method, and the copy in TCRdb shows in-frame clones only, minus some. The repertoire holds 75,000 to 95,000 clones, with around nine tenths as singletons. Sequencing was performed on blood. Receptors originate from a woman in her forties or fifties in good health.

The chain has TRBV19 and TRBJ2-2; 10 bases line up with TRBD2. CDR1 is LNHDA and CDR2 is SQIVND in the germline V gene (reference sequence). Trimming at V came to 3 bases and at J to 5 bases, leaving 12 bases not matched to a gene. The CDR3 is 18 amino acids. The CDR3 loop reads CASSMLPSGGWGTGELFF. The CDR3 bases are TGTGCCAGTAGTATGTTGCCTAGCGGGGGCTGGGGGACCGGGGAGCTGTTTTTT.

CDR3 residues: CASSIGTPSTGNTIYF. The CDR3 DNA follows: TGTGCCAGTAGTATAGGGACACCTTCTACTGGAAACACCATATATTTT. The chain employs TRBV19 and TRBJ1-3; D possibly corresponds to TRBD1 (5 bases). V was shortened by 1 base and J by 2 bases, with 12 bases between the two germline ends. The germline gives CDR1 LNHDA, CDR2 SQIVND (reference sequence). The CDR3 runs 16 residues. Full variable domain (outside the CDR3, taken from reference TRBV19 and TRBJ1-3): DGGITQSPKYLFRKEGQNVTLSCEQNLNHDAMYWYRQDPGQGLRLIYYSQIVNDFQKGDIAEGYSVSREKKESFPLTVTSAQKNPTAFYLCASSIGTPSTGNTIYFGEGSWLTVV.

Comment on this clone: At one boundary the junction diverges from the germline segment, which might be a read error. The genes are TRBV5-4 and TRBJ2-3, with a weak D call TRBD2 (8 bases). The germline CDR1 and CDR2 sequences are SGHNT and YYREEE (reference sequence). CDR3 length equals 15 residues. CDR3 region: CASSLDKRGTDAQYF. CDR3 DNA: TGTGCCAGCAGCTTGGACAAGCGGGGGACAGATGCGCAGTATTTT.

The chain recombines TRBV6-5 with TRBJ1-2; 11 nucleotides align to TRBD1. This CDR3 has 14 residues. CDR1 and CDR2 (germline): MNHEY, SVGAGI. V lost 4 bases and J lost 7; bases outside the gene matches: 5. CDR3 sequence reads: CASSLGQGEGGYTF. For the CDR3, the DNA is TGTGCCAGCAGTTTGGGACAGGGGGAAGGTGGCTACACCTTC.

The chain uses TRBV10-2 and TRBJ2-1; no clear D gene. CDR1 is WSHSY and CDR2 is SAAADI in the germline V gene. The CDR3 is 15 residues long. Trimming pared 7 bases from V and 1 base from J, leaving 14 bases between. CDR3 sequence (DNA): TGCGCCAGCACTAAGGGTTCTAGTTCCTACAATGAGCAGTTCTTC. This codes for CASTKGSSSYNEQFF.

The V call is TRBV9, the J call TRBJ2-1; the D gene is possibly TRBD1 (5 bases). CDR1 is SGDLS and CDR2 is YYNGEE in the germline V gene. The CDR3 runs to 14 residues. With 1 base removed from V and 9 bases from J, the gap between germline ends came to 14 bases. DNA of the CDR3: TGTGCCAGCAGCGTAAGTCATATCCAGGGTGAGCAGTTCTTC. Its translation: CASSVSHIQGEQFF.

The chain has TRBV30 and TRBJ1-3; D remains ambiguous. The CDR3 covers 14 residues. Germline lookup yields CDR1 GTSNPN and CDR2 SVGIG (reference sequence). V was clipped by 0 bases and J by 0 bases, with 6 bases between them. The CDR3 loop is CAWSVRFSGNTIYF. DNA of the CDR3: TGTGCCTGGAGTGTACGTTTCTCTGGAAACACCATATATTTT.

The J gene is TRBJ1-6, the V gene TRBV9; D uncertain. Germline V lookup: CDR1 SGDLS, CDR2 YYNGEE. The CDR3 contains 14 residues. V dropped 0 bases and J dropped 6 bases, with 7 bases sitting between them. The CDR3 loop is CASSVGLANSPLHF. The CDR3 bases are TGTGCCAGCAGCGTAGGATTGGCTAATTCACCCCTCCACTTT.

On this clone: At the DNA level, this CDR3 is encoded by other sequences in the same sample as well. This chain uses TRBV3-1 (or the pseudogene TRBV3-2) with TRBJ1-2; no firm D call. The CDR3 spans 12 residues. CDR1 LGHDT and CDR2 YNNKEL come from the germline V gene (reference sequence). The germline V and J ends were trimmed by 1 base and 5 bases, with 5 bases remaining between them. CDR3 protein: CASSQGAYGYTF. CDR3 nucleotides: TGTGCCAGCAGCCAAGGGGCTTATGGCTACACCTTC.

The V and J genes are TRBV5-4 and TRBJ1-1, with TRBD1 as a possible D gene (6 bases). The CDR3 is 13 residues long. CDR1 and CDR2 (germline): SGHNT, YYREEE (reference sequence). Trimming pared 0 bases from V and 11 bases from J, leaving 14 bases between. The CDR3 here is CASSLAGATWAFF. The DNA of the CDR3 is TGTGCCAGCAGCTTGGCAGGGGCAACTTGGGCTTTCTTT.

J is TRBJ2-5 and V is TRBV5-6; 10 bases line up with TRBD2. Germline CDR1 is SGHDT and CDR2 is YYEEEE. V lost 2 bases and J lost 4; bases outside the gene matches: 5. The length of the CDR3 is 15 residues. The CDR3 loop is CASSFPTSGLETQYF. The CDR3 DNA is TGTGCCAGCAGCTTTCCGACTAGCGGGTTAGAGACCCAGTACTTC.